This entry lists 3 T cell receptor beta chains sequenced from one sample in a study of blood T cell repertoires in COVID-19. The repertoire was sequenced with immunoSEQ multiplex PCR; TCRdb's copy has only in-frame clones and lacks some. The sample lists 130,000 or so clones, over 75% occurring once. Input material: peripheral blood. These TCRs come from a man aged 60 to 75 with acute or convalescent COVID-19.

The chain joins TRBV3-1 (or the pseudogene TRBV3-2) to TRBJ1-2; TRBD1 agrees at 9 bases. CDR1 and CDR2 from the germline V gene are LGHDT and YNNKEL (reference sequence). Trimming removed 4 bases from V and 4 bases from J; junction bases left unmatched: 4. The CDR3 runs 14 residues. The CDR3 sequence is CASSPTGGAYGYTF. As DNA, the CDR3 is TGTGCCAGCAGCCCCACAGGGGGCGCCTATGGCTACACCTTC.

The chain is built from TRBV24-1 and TRBJ2-5, with TRBD2 matching over 9 bases. Germline CDR1 reads KGHDR; CDR2 reads SFDVKD. This CDR3 has 16 residues. V gave up 2 bases and J gave up 7 bases; unmatched junction bases: 10. CDR3 sequence reads: CATSDSGSGRERTQYF. CDR3 DNA sequence: TGTGCCACCAGTGATTCCGGTAGCGGGAGAGAGAGGACCCAGTACTTC.

This chain connects TRBV18 to TRBJ2-2; possible D gene TRBD2, 6 bases. Per the germline V gene, CDR1 is KGHSH and CDR2 is LQKENI. V shed 1 base and J shed 5 bases, with 11 bases lying between them. This CDR3 region has 15 residues. DNA of the CDR3: TGTGCCAGCTCACCACGAAGCGGGTCGACCGGGGAGCTGTTTTTT. It yields the protein CASSPRSGSTGELFF.